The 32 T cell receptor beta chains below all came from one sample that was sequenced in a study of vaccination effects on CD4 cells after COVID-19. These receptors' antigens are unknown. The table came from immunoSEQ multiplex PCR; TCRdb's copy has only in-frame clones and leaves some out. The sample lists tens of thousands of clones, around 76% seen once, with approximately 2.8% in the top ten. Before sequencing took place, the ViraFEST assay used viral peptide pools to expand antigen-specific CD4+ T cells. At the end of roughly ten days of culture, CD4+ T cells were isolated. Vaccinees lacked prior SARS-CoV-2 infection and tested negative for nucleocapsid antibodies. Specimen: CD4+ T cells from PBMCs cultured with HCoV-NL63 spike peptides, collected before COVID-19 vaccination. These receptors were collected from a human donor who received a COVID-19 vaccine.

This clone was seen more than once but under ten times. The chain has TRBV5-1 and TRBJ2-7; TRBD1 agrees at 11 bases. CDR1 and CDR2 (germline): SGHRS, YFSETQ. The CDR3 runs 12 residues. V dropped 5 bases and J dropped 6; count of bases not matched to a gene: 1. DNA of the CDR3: TGCGCCAGCAGGGGGACAGGGGGCGAGCAGTACGTC. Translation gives CASRGTGGEQYV.

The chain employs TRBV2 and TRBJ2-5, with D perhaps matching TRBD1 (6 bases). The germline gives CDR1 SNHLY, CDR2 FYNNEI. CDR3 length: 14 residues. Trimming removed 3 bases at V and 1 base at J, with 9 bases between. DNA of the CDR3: TGTGCCAGCAGTGACCGGGACACCCAAGAGACCCAGTACTTC. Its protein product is CASSDRDTQETQYF.

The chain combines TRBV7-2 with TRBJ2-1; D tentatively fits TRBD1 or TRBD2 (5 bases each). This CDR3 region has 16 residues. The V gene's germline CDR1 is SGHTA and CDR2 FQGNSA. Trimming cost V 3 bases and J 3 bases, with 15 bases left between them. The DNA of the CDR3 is TGTGCCAGCAGCTTCGGGGCAGGGACCAACTACAATGAGCAGTTCTTC. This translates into CASSFGAGTNYNEQFF.

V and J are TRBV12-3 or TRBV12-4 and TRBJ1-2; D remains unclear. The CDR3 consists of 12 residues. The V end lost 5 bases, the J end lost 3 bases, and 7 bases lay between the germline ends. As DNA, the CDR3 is TGTGCCAGCAGTCAGGCCTACTATGGCTACACCTTC. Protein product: CASSQAYYGYTF.

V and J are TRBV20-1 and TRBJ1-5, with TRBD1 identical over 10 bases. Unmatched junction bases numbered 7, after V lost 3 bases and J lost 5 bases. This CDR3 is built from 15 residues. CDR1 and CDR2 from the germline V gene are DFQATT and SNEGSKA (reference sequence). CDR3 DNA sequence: TGCAGTGCTAGTGAGACAGGGGGCGGCTATCAGCCCCAGCATTTT. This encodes CSASETGGGYQPQHF.

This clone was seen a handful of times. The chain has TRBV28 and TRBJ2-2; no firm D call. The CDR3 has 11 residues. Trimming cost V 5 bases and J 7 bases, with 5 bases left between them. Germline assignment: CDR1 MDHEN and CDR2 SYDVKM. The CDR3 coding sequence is TGTGCCAGCAGTCTCTTCGGGGAGCTGTTTTTT. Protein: CASSLFGELFF.

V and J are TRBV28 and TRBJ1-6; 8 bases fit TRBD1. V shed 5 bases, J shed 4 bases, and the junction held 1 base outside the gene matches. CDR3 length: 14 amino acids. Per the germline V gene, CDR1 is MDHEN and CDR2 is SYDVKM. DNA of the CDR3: TGTGCCAGCAGTACAGGGGGTTATAATTCACCCCTCCACTTT. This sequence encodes CASSTGGYNSPLHF.

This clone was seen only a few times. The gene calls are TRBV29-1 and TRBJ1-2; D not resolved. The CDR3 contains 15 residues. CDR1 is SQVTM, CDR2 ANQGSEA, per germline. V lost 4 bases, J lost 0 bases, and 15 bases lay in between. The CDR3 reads CSVGSAFSSNYGYTF. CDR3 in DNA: TGCAGCGTTGGGAGCGCCTTTAGCTCTAACTATGGCTACACCTTC.

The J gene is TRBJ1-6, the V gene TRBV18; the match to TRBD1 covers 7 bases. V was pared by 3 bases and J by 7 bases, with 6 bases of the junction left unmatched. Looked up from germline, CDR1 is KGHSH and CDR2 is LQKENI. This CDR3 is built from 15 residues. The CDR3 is CASSPTTGRNSPLHF. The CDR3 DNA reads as TGTGCCAGCTCACCGACGACAGGGCGGAATTCACCCCTCCACTTT.

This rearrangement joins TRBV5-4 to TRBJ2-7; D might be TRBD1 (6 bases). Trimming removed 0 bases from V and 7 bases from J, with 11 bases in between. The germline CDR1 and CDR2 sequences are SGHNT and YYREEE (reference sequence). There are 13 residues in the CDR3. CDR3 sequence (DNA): TGTGCCAGCAGCTTGGGACAGGTGCGGGAGCAGTACGTC. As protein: CASSLGQVREQYV.

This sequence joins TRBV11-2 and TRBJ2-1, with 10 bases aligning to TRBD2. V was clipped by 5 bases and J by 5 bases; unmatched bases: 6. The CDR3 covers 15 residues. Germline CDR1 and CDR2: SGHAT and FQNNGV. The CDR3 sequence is CASSISGGPNNEQFF. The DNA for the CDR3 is TGTGCCAGCAGCATTAGCGGGGGGCCTAACAATGAGCAGTTCTTC.

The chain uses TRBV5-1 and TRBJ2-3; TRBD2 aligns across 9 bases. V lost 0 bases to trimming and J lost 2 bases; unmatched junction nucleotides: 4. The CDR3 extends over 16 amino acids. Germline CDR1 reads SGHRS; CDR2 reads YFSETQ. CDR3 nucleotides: TGCGCCAGCAGCTTGGCCCTAGCGGGGTCCACAGATACGCAGTATTTT. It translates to CASSLALAGSTDTQYF.

The CDR3 region has the DNA TGTGCCAGCAGACATAAACCCAGCACTGAAGCTTTCTTT. Its protein product is CASRHKPSTEAFF. V is TRBV2 and J is TRBJ1-1; D is undetermined. Trimming cost V 6 bases and J 4 bases, with 12 bases left between them. Germline V gives CDR1 SNHLY, CDR2 FYNNEI. The CDR3 loop spans 13 amino acids.

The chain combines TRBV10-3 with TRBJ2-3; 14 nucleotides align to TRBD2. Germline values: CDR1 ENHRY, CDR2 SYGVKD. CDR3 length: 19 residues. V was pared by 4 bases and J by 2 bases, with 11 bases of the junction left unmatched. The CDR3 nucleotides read TGTGCCATCAGTGGTGTGGGGACTAGCGGGGGTACATTCACAGATACGCAGTATTTT. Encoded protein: CAISGVGTSGGTFTDTQYF.

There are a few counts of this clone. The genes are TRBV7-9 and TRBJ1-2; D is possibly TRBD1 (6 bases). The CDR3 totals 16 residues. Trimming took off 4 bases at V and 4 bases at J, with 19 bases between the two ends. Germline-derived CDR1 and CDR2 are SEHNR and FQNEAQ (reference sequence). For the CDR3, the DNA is TGTGCCAGCAGCTCACGGACAGTCTGGGTTCTCTATGGCTACACCTTC. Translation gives CASSSRTVWVLYGYTF.

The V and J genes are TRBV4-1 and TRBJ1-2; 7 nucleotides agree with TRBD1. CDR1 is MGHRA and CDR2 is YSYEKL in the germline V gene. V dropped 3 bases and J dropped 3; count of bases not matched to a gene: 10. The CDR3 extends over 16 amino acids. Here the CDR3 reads CASSHSPGQKDYGYTF. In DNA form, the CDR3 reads TGCGCCAGCAGCCACTCCCCGGGACAGAAAGACTATGGCTACACCTTC.

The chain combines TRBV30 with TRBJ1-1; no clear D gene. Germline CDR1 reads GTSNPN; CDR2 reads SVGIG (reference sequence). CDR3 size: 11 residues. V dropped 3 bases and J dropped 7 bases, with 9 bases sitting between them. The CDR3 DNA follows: TGTGCCTGGAGGAATTTATATGAAGCTTTCTTT. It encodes CAWRNLYEAFF.

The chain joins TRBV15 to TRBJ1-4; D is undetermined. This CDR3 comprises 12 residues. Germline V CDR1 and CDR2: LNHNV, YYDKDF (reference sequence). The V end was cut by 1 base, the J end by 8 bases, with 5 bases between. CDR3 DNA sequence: TGTGCCACCAGCAGAGTTTCGGAAAAACTGTTTTTT. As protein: CATSRVSEKLFF.

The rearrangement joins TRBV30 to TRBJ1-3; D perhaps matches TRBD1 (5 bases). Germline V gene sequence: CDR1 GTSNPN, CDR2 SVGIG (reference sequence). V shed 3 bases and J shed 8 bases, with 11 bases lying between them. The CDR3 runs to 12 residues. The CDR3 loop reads CAWSGGTYTIYF. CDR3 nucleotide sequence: TGTGCCTGGAGCGGGGGAACGTACACCATATATTTT.

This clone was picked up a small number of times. CDR3 loop: CSVDGTGHLITHGYTF. As DNA, the CDR3 is TGCAGCGTTGATGGGACAGGACACCTCATAACTCATGGCTACACCTTC. The V call is TRBV29-1, the J call TRBJ1-2; 8 bases match TRBD1. The CDR3 extends over 16 amino acids. With V trimmed by 3 bases and J by 6 bases, 15 bases remained unmatched. CDR1 SQVTM and CDR2 ANQGSEA come from the germline V gene.

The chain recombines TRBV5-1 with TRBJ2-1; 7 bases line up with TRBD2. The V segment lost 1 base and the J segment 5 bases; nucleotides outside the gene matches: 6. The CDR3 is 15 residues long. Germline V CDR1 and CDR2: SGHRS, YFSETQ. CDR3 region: CASSLYTSANNEQFF. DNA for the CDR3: TGCGCCAGCAGCTTGTATACTAGCGCTAACAATGAGCAGTTCTTC.

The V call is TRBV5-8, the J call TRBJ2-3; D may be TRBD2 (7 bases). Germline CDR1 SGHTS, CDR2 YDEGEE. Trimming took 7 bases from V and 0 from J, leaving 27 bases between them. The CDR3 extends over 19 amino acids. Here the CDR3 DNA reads TGTGCCAGCCCTGTTATATACGGCGGGGGCGATCCTAGCACAGATACGCAGTATTTT. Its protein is CASPVIYGGGDPSTDTQYF.

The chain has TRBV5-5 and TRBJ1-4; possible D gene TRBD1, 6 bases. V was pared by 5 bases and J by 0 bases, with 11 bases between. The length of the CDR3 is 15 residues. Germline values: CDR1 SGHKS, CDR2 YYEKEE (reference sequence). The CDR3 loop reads CASRGTMATNEKLFF. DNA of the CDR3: TGTGCCAGCAGGGGGACAATGGCAACTAATGAAAAACTGTTTTTT.

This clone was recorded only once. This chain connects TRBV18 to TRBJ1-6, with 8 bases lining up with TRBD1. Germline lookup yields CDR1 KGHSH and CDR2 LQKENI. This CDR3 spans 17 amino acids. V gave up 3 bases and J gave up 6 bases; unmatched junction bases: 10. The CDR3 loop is CASSPIKGQAGNSPLHF. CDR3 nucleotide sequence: TGTGCCAGCTCACCCATTAAGGGACAGGCGGGTAATTCACCCCTCCACTTT.

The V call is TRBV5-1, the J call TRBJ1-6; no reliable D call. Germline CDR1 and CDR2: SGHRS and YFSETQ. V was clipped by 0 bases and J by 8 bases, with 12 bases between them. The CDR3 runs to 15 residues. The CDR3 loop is CASSLAGQEYSPLHF. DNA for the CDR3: TGCGCCAGCAGCTTGGCCGGGCAGGAGTATTCACCCCTCCACTTT.

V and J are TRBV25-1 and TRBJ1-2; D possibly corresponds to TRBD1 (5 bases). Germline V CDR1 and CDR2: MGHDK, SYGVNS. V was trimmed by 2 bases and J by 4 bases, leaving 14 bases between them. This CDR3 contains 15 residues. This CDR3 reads CASSEHTGGSYGYTF. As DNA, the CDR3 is TGTGCCAGCAGTGAACACACCGGGGGGTCCTATGGCTACACCTTC.

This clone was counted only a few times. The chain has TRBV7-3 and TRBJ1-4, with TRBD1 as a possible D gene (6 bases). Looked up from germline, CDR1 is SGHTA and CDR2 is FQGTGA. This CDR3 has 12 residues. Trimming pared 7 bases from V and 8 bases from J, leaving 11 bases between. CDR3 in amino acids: CASKGGEEKLFF. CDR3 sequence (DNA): TGTGCCAGCAAGGGGGGTGAGGAAAAACTGTTTTTT.

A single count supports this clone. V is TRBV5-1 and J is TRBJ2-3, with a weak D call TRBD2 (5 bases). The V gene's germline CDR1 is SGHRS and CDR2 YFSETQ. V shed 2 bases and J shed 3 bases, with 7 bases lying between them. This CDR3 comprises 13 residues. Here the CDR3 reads CASSFGSTDTQYF. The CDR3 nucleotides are TGCGCCAGCAGCTTTGGGAGTACAGATACGCAGTATTTT.

CDR3 in DNA: TGTGCCAGCACCCTAAGAATGACAGGGACCCCCCAGGGGGACACTGAAGCTTTCTTT. It translates to CASTLRMTGTPQGDTEAFF. The chain has TRBV7-2 and TRBJ1-1; 7 bases align to TRBD1. Germline V gene data show CDR1 as SGHTA and CDR2 as FQGNSA. This CDR3 comprises 19 residues. V lost 7 bases to trimming and J lost 3 bases; unmatched junction nucleotides: 23.

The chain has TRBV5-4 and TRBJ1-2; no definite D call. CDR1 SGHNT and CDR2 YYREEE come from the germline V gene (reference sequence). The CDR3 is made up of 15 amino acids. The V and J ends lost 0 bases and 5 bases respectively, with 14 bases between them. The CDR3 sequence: CASSLALDGKYGYTF. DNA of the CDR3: TGTGCCAGCAGCTTGGCTCTGGACGGGAAGTATGGCTACACCTTC. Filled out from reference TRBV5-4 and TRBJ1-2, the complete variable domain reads ETGVTQSPTHLIKTRGQQVTLRCSSQSGHNTVSWYQQALGQGPQFIFQYYREEENGRGNFPPRFSGLQFPNYSSELNVNALELDDSALYLCASSLALDGKYGYTFGSGTRLTVV.

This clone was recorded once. In DNA form, the CDR3 reads TGTGCCAGCAGCTCGCCTGCGAACAGGGCAGGAGAAAAACTGTTTTTT. Encoded protein: CASSSPANRAGEKLFF. The rearrangement joins TRBV7-2 to TRBJ1-4; D is perhaps TRBD1 (6 bases). V lost 4 bases and J 8 bases, leaving 20 bases between the germline ends. The CDR3 runs to 16 residues. Germline-derived CDR1 and CDR2 are SGHTA and FQGNSA.

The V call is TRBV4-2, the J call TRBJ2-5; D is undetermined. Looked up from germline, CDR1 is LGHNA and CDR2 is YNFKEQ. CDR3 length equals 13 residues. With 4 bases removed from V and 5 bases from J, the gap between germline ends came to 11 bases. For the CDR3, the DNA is TGTGCCAGCAGCCCAGAACTCCTCGAGACCCAGTACTTC. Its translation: CASSPELLETQYF.